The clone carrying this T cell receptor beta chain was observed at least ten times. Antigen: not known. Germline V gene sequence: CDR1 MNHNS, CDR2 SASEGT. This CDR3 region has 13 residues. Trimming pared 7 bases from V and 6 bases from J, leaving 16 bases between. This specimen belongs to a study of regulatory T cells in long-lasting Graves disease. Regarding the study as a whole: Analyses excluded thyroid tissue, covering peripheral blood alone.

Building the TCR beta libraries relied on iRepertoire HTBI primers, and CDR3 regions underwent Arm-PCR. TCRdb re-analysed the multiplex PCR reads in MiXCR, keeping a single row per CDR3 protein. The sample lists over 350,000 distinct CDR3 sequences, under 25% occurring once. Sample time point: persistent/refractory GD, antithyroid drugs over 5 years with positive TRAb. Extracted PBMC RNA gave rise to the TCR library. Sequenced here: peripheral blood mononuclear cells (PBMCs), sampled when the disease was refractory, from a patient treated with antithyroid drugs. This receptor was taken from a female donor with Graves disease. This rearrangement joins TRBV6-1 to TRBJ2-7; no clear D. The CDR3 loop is CASKSTFKSEQYF. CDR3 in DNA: TGTGCCAGCAAGTCAACATTTAAAAGCGAGCAGTACTTC.